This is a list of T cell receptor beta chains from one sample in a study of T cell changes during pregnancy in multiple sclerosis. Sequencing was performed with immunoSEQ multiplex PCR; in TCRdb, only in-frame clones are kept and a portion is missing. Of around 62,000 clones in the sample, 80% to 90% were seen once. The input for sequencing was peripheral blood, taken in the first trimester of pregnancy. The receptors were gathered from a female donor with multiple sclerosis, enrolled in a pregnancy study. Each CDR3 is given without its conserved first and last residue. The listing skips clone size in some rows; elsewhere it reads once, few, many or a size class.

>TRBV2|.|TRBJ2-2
ACEQREVTGELF
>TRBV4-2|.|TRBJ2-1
ASSQERSRYNEQF
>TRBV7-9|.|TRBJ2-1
ASSLARGNEQF
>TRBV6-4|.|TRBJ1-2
ASSPGAGFPRGYT
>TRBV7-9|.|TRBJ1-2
ASSPEAGGGYGYT
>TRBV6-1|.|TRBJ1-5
ASSGQGWDQPQH
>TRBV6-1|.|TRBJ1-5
ASTPQGYSNQPQH
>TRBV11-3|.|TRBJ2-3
ASSIGTSGNTDTQY
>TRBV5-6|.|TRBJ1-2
ASSLGQANYGYT
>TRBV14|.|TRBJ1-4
ASAPGQSSLLGEKLF
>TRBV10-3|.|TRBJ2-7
AISELGVVSEQY
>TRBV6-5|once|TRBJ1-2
ASSYSGTGPNYGYT
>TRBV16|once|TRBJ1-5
ASSQSRDQPQH
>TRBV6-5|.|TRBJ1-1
ASKRQGGTEAF
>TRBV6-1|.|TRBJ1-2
AGGEQGVGGYT
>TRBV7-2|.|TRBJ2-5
ASSTQVLRQETQY
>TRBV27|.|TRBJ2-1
ASSSQIGGGAYNEQF
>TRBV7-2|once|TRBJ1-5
ASSQSQGGGQPQH
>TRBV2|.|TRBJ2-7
ASSGGDEYEQY
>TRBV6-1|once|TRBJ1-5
ASSEVEGQPQH
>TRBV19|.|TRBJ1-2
ASVLTGDYGYT
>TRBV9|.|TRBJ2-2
ASSTVRGTGELF
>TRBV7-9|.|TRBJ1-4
ASSFAATNEKLF
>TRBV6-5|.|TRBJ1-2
ASRPRQAYGYT
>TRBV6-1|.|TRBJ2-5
ASSEGGGVGSETQY
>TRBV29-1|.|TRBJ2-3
SETKTGTRTDTQY
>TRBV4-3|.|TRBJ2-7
ASSQQYELAYTYEQY
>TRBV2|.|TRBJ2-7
ASGLADSYEQY
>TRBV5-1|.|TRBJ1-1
ASSLDPGQGTEAF
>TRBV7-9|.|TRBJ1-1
ASSPPGGLNTEAF
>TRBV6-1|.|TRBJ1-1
ASTQINTEAF
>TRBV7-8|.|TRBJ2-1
ASSLGGTGGNEQF
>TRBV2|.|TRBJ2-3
ASKRGPVRTDTQY
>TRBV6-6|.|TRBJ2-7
ASSSPRLSNHEQY
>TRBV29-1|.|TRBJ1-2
SVAGGYGYT
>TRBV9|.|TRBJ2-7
ASSAQTGGSHEQY
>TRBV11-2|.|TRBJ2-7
ASSLLPGGYEQY
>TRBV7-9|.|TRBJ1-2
ASSPGGGNGYT
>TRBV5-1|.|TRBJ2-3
ASSFRGALTDTQY
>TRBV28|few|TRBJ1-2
ASTDSRGYT
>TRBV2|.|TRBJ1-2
ASSGQGNYGYT
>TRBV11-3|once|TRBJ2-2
ASSPTGTTGELF
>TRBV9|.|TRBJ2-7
ASSVASGTTYEQY
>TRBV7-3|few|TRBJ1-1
ASSLMPSSATEAF
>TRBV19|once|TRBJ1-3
ASTPRDFGNTIY
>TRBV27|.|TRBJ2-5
ASSFGAGETQY
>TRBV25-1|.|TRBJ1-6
ASSATGVGSPLH
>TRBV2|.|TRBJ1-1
ASSVEGTGRAF
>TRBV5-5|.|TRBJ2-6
ASSPGQGAAGANVLT
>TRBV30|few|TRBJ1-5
AWSVRGNQPQH
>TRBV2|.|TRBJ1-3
ASSQRLVTDRGENTIY
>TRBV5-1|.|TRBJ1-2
ASRWTGGSRDYGYT
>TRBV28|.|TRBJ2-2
ASSTRTSGRANTGELF
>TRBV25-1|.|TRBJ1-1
ASSEYASKDTEAF